One sample yielded the 14 T cell receptor beta chains listed below, sequenced in a study. TCRdb analysed the 5' RACE reads with MiXCR anew, one entry per CDR3 protein. The data hold some 57,000 distinct CDR3 sequences, with under 20% observed a single time. Material for sequencing was naive CD4+ T cells sorted from blood. Subset: naive CD4+ T cells, CD4+CD45RA+CD25-. The receptors were sampled from a female donor with breast cancer.

This clonotype was found many times. The chain carries TRBV29-1 and TRBJ1-2, with TRBD1 identical over 7 bases. Per germline, CDR1 SQVTM and CDR2 ANQGSEA. V lost 4 bases and J lost 8; bases outside the gene matches: 7. The CDR3 is 12 residues long. The CDR3 coding sequence is TGCAGCGTTGGGGAAGGGGGCCTGGGCTACACCTTC. Residues: CSVGEGGLGYTF.

This sequence joins TRBV5-1 and TRBJ2-7; D uncertain. The CDR3 is made up of 14 amino acids. Trimming stripped 4 bases from V and 5 bases from J, with 16 bases between. CDR1 is SGHRS and CDR2 is YFSETQ in the germline V gene. CDR3 sequence (DNA): TGCGCCAGCAGCCCCAAACCCCCCAGCGACGAGCAGTACTTC. This translates into CASSPKPPSDEQYF.

As regards this clonotype: Since the CDR3 does not end with the conserved phenylalanine or tryptophan, this likely comes from a read error. The chain uses TRBV5-1 and TRBJ1-1, with 9 bases that match TRBD1. CDR1 and CDR2 (germline): SGHRS, YFSETQ. V shed 0 bases and J 5 bases; nucleotides not matched to a gene: 5. This CDR3 region has 15 residues. The CDR3 DNA follows: TGCGCCAGCAGCTTGGGCGACAGGGGGATAACTGAAGCTTTCTAT. As protein: CASSLGDRGITEAFY.

This clonotype has just a few counts. The chain employs TRBV2 and TRBJ1-5, with D maybe TRBD1 (5 bases). The CDR3 length is 14 residues. The V and J ends lost 6 bases and 0 bases respectively, with 9 bases between them. The V gene's germline CDR1 is SNHLY and CDR2 FYNNEI. CDR3 protein: CASSQTDSNQPQHF. The CDR3 region has the DNA TGTGCCAGCAGCCAGACAGATAGCAATCAGCCCCAGCATTTT.

V and J are TRBV5-1 and TRBJ2-7; the match to TRBD2 covers 8 bases. V gave up 5 bases and J gave up 4 bases; unmatched junction bases: 20. Germline V CDR1 and CDR2: SGHRS, YFSETQ. The CDR3 extends over 18 amino acids. CDR3 sequence reads: CASSLATSESVESYEQYF. In nucleotides, the CDR3 is TGCGCCAGCAGTTTAGCGACTAGCGAGAGTGTAGAGTCTTACGAGCAGTACTTC.

Only a few counts were recorded for this clonotype. The chain combines TRBV7-2 with TRBJ2-3; 7 positions match TRBD2. CDR1 is SGHTA, CDR2 FQGNSA, per germline. Trimming at V came to 2 bases and at J to 6 bases, leaving 14 bases not matched to a gene. The CDR3 sequence is 17 residues long. CDR3 protein: CASSLSPLSGGGDTQYF. As DNA, the CDR3 is TGTGCCAGCAGCTTATCACCCCTCTCCGGGGGAGGGGATACGCAGTATTTT.

The rearrangement joins TRBV6-6 to TRBJ2-1; 7 bases match TRBD2. Losses at the gene ends were 7 bases for V and 7 bases for J; bases not matched to a gene: 4. CDR3 length: 12 amino acids. Germline assignment: CDR1 MNHNY and CDR2 SVGAGI (reference sequence). The CDR3 DNA reads TGTGCCAGCACCGTTAGCGGGAATGAGCAGTTCTTC. Translating it yields CASTVSGNEQFF.

This clonotype was detected once. The genes are TRBV12-3 or TRBV12-4 and TRBJ2-3, with TRBD2 identical over 9 bases. The trim removed 6 bases at V and 4 bases at J, leaving 5 bases unmatched. The CDR3 extends over 14 amino acids. CDR3 DNA: TGTGCCAGCAGGTCGGGACTAGCCCCAGATACGCAGTATTTT. It is translated as CASRSGLAPDTQYF.

This clonotype was seen more than once but under ten times. The conserved phenylalanine or tryptophan is not found at the CDR3 terminus, so this likely reflects a read error. The chain has TRBV29-1 and TRBJ2-3; TRBD2 is a possible D gene (6 bases). CDR1 and CDR2 from the germline V gene are SQVTM and ANQGSEA. Trimming cost V 4 bases and J 3 bases, with 8 bases left between them. The CDR3 loop spans 12 amino acids. CDR3 loop: CSVGRATDTQYL. DNA of the CDR3: TGCAGCGTTGGGAGGGCTACAGATACGCAGTATCTT.

The chain links TRBV28 to TRBJ1-2; D uncertain. There are 11 residues in the CDR3. Trimming stripped 6 bases from V and 5 bases from J, with 7 bases between. Germline V gives CDR1 MDHEN, CDR2 SYDVKM. CDR3 bases: TGTGCCAGCAGGTTCGAATATGGCTACACCTTC. Encoded protein: CASRFEYGYTF.

The chain couples TRBV4-2 to TRBJ2-7; 10 bases map to TRBD2. After removal of 3 bases from V and 2 bases from J, the junction contained 7 bases not matched to a gene. Germline V CDR1 and CDR2: LGHNA, YNFKEQ. The CDR3 runs to 16 residues. CDR3 DNA sequence: TGTGCCAGCAGCCATACTAGCGGGATTGGAACCTACGAGCAGTACTTC. It is translated as CASSHTSGIGTYEQYF.

This clonotype was counted many times. The chain carries TRBV5-1 and TRBJ1-2; TRBD1 agrees at 9 bases. The V gene's germline CDR1 is SGHRS and CDR2 YFSETQ. CDR3 length: 17 residues. Germline trimming cut 1 base from V and 5 bases from J; bases unmatched to any gene: 12. The DNA of the CDR3 is TGCGCCAGCAGCTTGTTTCCGGGACAGGGAGACCTTTATGGCTACACCTTC. Amino acids: CASSLFPGQGDLYGYTF.

The chain carries TRBV5-1 and TRBJ1-1; 8 bases fit TRBD1. V was clipped by 0 bases and J by 7 bases; unmatched bases: 2. From germline, CDR1 is SGHRS and CDR2 YFSETQ. The CDR3 consists of 13 residues. The chain's CDR3 is CASSLGTGGEAFF. Written as DNA, the CDR3 is TGCGCCAGCAGCTTGGGAACAGGGGGTGAAGCTTTCTTT.

The rearrangement uses TRBV5-1 and TRBJ2-5; TRBD1 aligns across 8 bases. Germline lookup yields CDR1 SGHRS and CDR2 YFSETQ. This CDR3 has 17 amino acids. V was clipped by 5 bases and J by 2 bases; unmatched bases: 14. In nucleotides, the CDR3 is TGCGCCAGCAGTTCCAACCACGGACAGGGAGCTCAAGAGACCCAGTACTTC. Amino acids: CASSSNHGQGAQETQYF.